This TCR beta chain stems from a study of cytomegalovirus exposure and HLA in healthy donors (TCRdb year 2017). Regarding the study in general: An earlier analysis of roughly 500 of the donors reported 276 Gb of sequence data and around 100 million unique TCR beta sequences obtained from roughly 170 million T cells. Because of strong linkage in the cohort, five DR-DQ haplotypes were treated as single units for association and clustering. Using immunosequencing, the study profiled T cell repertoires from around 680 subjects and related those repertoires to cytomegalovirus serostatus. Along with the approximately 700-subject first cohort, a separate validation cohort of more than 90 different subjects was used. All discovery cohort repertoires had been generated using a single sequencing platform. In an earlier analysis of around 540 of the donors, high-throughput TCR beta sequencing was used to judge whether each TCR beta V gene segment behaved as functional or pseudogenic. Among the roughly 400 genotyped donors, about 85% belonged to the genetic ancestry cluster associated with self-reported Caucasian donors. To study patterns of TCR occurrence, a later analysis re-analyzed previously published TCR beta repertoires from around 700 donors and added high-resolution HLA genotyping. The study was designed to test whether signatures of past pathogen exposure could be identified by cataloging public T cell receptors. Across 300 to 500 genotyped donors of the cohort, an average of about 220,000 unique TCR beta nucleotide sequences per donor were sequenced, and 15% to 20% of those sequences were non-productive. A later genetic analysis used genome-wide SNP genotypes for about three fifths of the 666 donors, treating that subset as a discovery cohort. High-throughput TCR immunosequencing, statistical association of individual TCRs with disease status, and machine learning were combined to predict cytomegalovirus infection status. HLA typing included class I and class II loci at four-digit resolution. Typing coverage varied by locus: roughly 629-640 donors for A, B, C, DRB1 and DQB1; roughly 520 for DQA1; about 570 for DPA1; 400 to 480 for DPB1. Rather than using new phenotypic data, the later analysis identified candidate immune exposures from TCR beta sequences and from how often those sequences occurred across donors. Alongside the repertoire data, information on donor age, sex, ethnicity and CMV serostatus was compiled. Around 330 gigabases of sequencing data and 75 million to 85 million unique TCR sequences made up an early release that covered several hundred HLA-typed donors. What the research found in general, with its limitations: In a later analysis, the rate of TCR association differed among HLA loci, with DRB1 alleles having the most associated TCRs and HLA-C alleles having the fewest. Broadly in line with IMGT annotations, most TCR beta V segments showed up in productive rearrangements about 90% or about 30% of the time in an earlier analysis of 450 to 600 of the donors. In a later genetic analysis, a missense DCLRE1C variant was associated with V-gene and J-gene trimming of TCR beta chains, and the association was replicated in an independent cohort. Compared with the roughly 710-donor mean, donors in an Asian-associated ancestry cluster had fewer N-insertions in productive TCRs, according to a later genetic analysis. Only TCR beta chains were sequenced in this cohort, and the absence of alpha or paired-chain data limited detectable features. Because HLA typing was unavailable for some donors at each locus, only the typed subset was used in association tests. The authors suggested that the approach could potentially be extended to other disease states and immunological phenotypes. Several of the top co-occurrence clusters appeared to be linked to parvovirus B19, influenza, CMV and Epstein-Barr virus, according to a later analysis. Most TCR sequences were seen in very few donors, while some public TCRs were found in many individuals. A further reported finding was that TCR beta sequences accurately predicted the HLA-A and HLA-B alleles for most subjects in the first cohort. Immune exposure information for the cohort was limited to CMV serostatus. In a later analysis, most CMV-associated TCR beta chains were found to appear HLA-restricted, with HLA associations seemingly driven largely by CMV exposure. A later analysis associated approximately 17,000 TCR beta sequences with specific HLA alleles at a false discovery rate of 0.05. A few of the identified cytomegalovirus-associated TCR beta chains were confirmed in vitro to be specific for cytomegalovirus antigens. Some IMGT-functional V segments, including TRBV6-2 and TRBV6-3, could not be told apart with the 87-base-pair reads, so those segments were excluded. Because counts were too low, some 17 rarely observed V segments, including chromosome 9 orphons, were left out of the earlier analysis of over 550 of the donors. Correlated functional status among segregating V segments might be attributable to linkage disequilibrium, but an unknown experimental factor could not be ruled out. Strong co-occurrence of HLA alleles, especially DR and DQ, made assigning TCR associations to individual alleles difficult. The classifier was reported to diagnose cytomegalovirus status with high specificity and sensitivity in both the original cohort and the validation cohort. Compared with equally common non-associated chains, HLA-associated TCR beta chains in a later analysis were more clonally expanded and had lower generation probabilities. A total of roughly 160 TCR beta chains were listed by the study as associated with cytomegalovirus. The presence/absence analyses assumed that sequencing depth was roughly uniform across donors, and that assumption may not be true. A cluster of highly shared sequence variants was judged likely to represent a technical artifact of the sequencing pipeline.

In total, just over 650 healthy bone marrow donors made up the cohort. Cohort members were all nominally healthy when sampled, although unrecorded immune exposures were likely present. The donor was CMV seronegative and belonged to the group of 380 or so seronegative cohort members. A peripheral blood sample was collected from each donor, and TCR beta sequencing was performed on peripheral blood mononuclear cells. The Qiagen DNeasy Blood Extraction Kit was used to extract genomic DNA from the blood cell samples. As concerns this clone: The antigen it binds to is not known. Base qualities are not recorded, but no much larger clone differs from it by a single base.

CDR1 is given as WNHNN and CDR2 as SYGVQD, both from the germline V gene (reference sequence). Counted from cysteine to phenylalanine, this CDR3 has 15 amino acids. Only the CDR3 DNA stays, 45 bases, in frame from base 1. V has 6 bases trimmed and J has 3 bases trimmed; junction bases matching no gene number 5. Libraries were prepared through the immunoSEQ multiplex PCR assay. A mixture of 60 forward primers for TCR Vbeta segments and 13 reverse primers for TCR Jbeta segments was used in the multiplex PCR. A multiplex PCR assay on genomic DNA amplified the CDR3 region of rearranged TCR beta genes. The Illumina HiSeq System was used to sequence the amplified TCR beta libraries as 87-base-pair reads. The paper's data handling went like this. In a later analysis, approximately 74 million unique TCR beta chains were counted across the approximately 640 repertoires, and roughly 11 million of these chains were shared by at least two donors. To remove PCR and sequencing errors, raw reads were error-corrected and collapsed into unique sequences using a nearest-neighbor algorithm that merged closely related sequences. V, D and J gene segments were assigned by aligning CDR3 sequences to IMGT reference sequences. Each retained sequence needed at least a six-nucleotide match to both a V gene segment and a J gene segment. Rearrangements were classified as productive when the CDR3 lacked stop codons and remained in frame with V and J, and all other rearrangements were classified as non-productive. CDR3 was defined by IMGT convention, running from the second conserved V-encoded cysteine to the conserved J-encoded phenylalanine. The earlier analysis of approximately 500 of the donors excluded sequences that lacked an unambiguous match to a single V gene segment. In an earlier analysis of 587 of the donors, a V segment was called functional when productive rearrangements were above 56.7%, and segregating when the standard deviation between donors exceeded 5%. A statistical classification framework was built for diagnosing cytomegalovirus status from the catalog of TCR beta chain sequences. In a later analysis, V and J genes were assigned by comparing TCR nucleotide sequences against IMGT/GENE-DB human TR gene sequences. The TCRdist pipeline was used in a later analysis to assign CDR3 sequences and most-parsimonious VDJ recombination scenarios. A later analysis defined each TCR beta chain by its CDR3 amino acid sequence plus V-gene family, and excluded reads lacking a unique V-gene family. In a later analysis, 500 to 700 highly shared, low-generation-probability nucleotide sequences were removed to address suspected cross-contamination and a sequencing artifact. For each public chain, a later analysis derived a clonal expansion index from normalized ranks of inferred template counts within each repertoire. In a later analysis, generation probabilities were computed using a VDJ recombination model fitted to out-of-frame rearrangements, and the results were checked against IGoR. In a later analysis, hypergeometric tests were used to score TCR-TCR, TCR-HLA and TCR-CMV co-occurrence, with a repertoire-size bias correction applied to TCR pairs. A later analysis estimated false discovery rates by permuting HLA or CMV assignments 20 times. In a later analysis, co-occurring TCRs were grouped using DBSCAN, and TCRdist sequence similarity was added for clustering within HLA-allele-positive subsets. Repertoires with fewer than 30,000 or more than 120,000 public chains, plus five repertoires with anomalous nucleotide sharing, were excluded from co-occurrence clustering. The clones in this table, taken by TCRdb from immuneACCESS, are in-frame only. Not every clone is retained; where verified, under half of the shortfall comes from an unresolved V gene, and the cause of the rest is unknown. The V and J calls and clone size are taken from that table; D and trimming were inferred from the DNA. The sample table lists some 160,000 clones, around 80% of them with a count of one. Of the sample, approximately 0.51% falls within the top ten clones.

This receptor was identified in a woman aged 50 to 65 in good health and CMV-seronegative. The sequence links TRBV10-1 to TRBJ2-7; the junction holds 13 bases that match TRBD2. Specimen: PBMCs. The CDR3 region reads CASRGLAGESYEQYF. The DNA sequence is TGCGCCAGCAGAGGACTAGCGGGAGAAAGCTACGAGCAGTACTTC.